This TCR beta chain is drawn from a study of blood T cell repertoires in COVID-19. About the research overall: From the United States, Italy and Spain came samples of acute and convalescent COVID-19. T cells, B-cell-depleted T cells, or PBMCs provided the cDNA or gDNA that served as material.

This CDR3 has 16 amino acids. Germline V gives CDR1 SGHTA, CDR2 FQGNSA. V was trimmed by 2 bases and J by 2 bases, leaving 13 bases between them. Original processing notes: Amplification of reference gene primers provided the estimated nucleated cell counts. Only in-frame clones appear in the TCRdb table, and some are missing; sequencing was by immunoSEQ multiplex PCR. V and J calls and clone size follow that table, whereas D and trimming were derived from the DNA. The sample holds 90,000 to 130,000 clones, around 82% seen once. This clone was recorded once. The sequencing input was peripheral blood. The rearrangement uses TRBV7-2 and TRBJ1-3; tentative D call: TRBD1 (6 bases). The clonotype was recovered from an older woman with acute or convalescent COVID-19. The CDR3 nucleotides are TGTGCCAGCAGCTTAAGTGGGGGCAATACTGGAAACACCATATATTTT. Translation gives CASSLSGGNTGNTIYF.